Listed here is a single T cell receptor (beta chain). The entry originates in a study of blood T cell repertoires in COVID-19. TCRdb's table, derived via immunoSEQ multiplex PCR, lists solely in-frame clones and lacks some. Counted here are about 200,000 clones, about 83% occurring once; the ten biggest clones make up less than 8%. Trimming removed 4 bases from V and 1 base from J; junction bases left unmatched: 9. In germline, CDR1 is SEHNR, CDR2 FQNEAQ (reference sequence). The CDR3 loop spans 16 amino acids. Material for sequencing was peripheral blood. The V call is TRBV7-9, the J call TRBJ1-1, with 7 bases matching TRBD1. This clonotype originated in a woman aged 45-65 years with active or convalescent COVID-19. CDR3 protein: CASSWGQSSGNTEAFF. CDR3 sequence (DNA): TGTGCCAGCAGCTGGGGACAGTCTTCCGGGAACACTGAAGCTTTCTTT.